Presented here are 22 T cell receptor beta chains from one specimen sequenced in a study of shared clonotypes between healthy human individuals. Profiled with immunoSEQ multiplex PCR; TCRdb holds only in-frame clones, not every one. The sample includes 450,000 to 500,000 clones, about 85% of them seen just once. Sample: PBMCs. These receptors were collected from a middle-aged woman in good health. Some clones in this sample may be carry-over from other donors' samples.

The chain has TRBV14 and TRBJ1-5; the D is unclear. Trimming cost V 2 bases and J 4 bases, with 9 bases left between them. The CDR3 consists of 14 residues. Germline CDR1 reads SGHDN; CDR2 reads FVKESK. The CDR3 sequence: CASSQIRGNQPQHF. Written as DNA, the CDR3 is TGTGCCAGCAGCCAAATCCGGGGTAATCAGCCCCAGCATTTT.

As regards this clone: It is likely a read error: a sequence one base away is far more abundant. No conserved phenylalanine or tryptophan ends this CDR3, so it is likely a read error. The chain has TRBV18 and TRBJ1-1; 11 bases are shared with TRBD1. The ends lost 3 bases at V and 5 bases at J; junction bases unmatched: 8. The CDR3 loop spans 16 amino acids. The germline V gene has CDR1 KGHSH and CDR2 LQKENI. The DNA for the CDR3 is TGTGCCAGCTCACCCATGGGGACAGGGGGGGATACTGAAGCTTTCTCT. Translated, it gives CASSPMGTGGDTEAFS.

The chain joins TRBV7-2 to TRBJ2-7, with D possibly being TRBD1 (6 bases). CDR1 SGHTA and CDR2 FQGNSA come from the germline V gene. This CDR3 is 14 amino acids long. V lost 5 bases to trimming and J lost 1 base, with 12 bases between them. CDR3 sequence: CASSGAGASYEQYF. CDR3 nucleotide sequence: TGTGCCAGCAGCGGGGCAGGGGCGTCCTACGAGCAGTACTTC.

Of note for this clone: Given a far larger clone just one base away, this is likely a sequencing read error. The chain carries TRBV30 and TRBJ2-5; no clear D. The V end lost 0 bases, the J end lost 9 bases, and 17 bases lay between the germline ends. The CDR3 loop spans 14 amino acids. Germline values: CDR1 GTSNPN, CDR2 SVGIG (reference sequence). The CDR3: CAWSVLGNGGAQYF. The CDR3, as DNA: TGTGCCTGGAGTGTACTCGGCAACGGTGGGGCCCAGTACTTC.

The chain combines TRBV18 with TRBJ2-5; TRBD1 agrees at 7 bases. Germline assignment: CDR1 KGHSH and CDR2 LQKENI. The V segment lost 5 bases and the J segment 1 base; nucleotides outside the gene matches: 4. The length of the CDR3 is 14 residues. The CDR3 loop is CASSSRQGQETQYF. The CDR3 DNA is TGTGCCAGCTCATCCCGACAGGGCCAAGAGACCCAGTACTTC.

This clone was observed a handful of times. V gene TRBV28 combines with J gene TRBJ1-5; no reliable D call. The length of the CDR3 is 15 residues. Between the trimmed V and J ends, which lost 4 bases and 6 bases, there was a span of 16 bases. In germline, CDR1 is MDHEN, CDR2 SYDVKM. The CDR3 DNA reads TGTGCCAGCAGTTCACGGGCAGGAGGGCGTCAGCCCCAGCATTTT. Residues: CASSSRAGGRQPQHF.

The chain employs TRBV13 and TRBJ2-7; TRBD2 aligns across 7 bases. CDR3 length equals 15 residues. The V segment lost 5 bases and the J segment 0 bases; nucleotides outside the gene matches: 7. Per the germline V gene, CDR1 is PRHDT and CDR2 is FYEKMQ (reference sequence). CDR3 amino acids: CASSRRGRSSYEQYF. CDR3 bases: TGTGCCAGCAGCCGACGCGGGAGATCCTCCTACGAGCAGTACTTC.

The V and J genes are TRBV6-1 and TRBJ2-5, with D perhaps TRBD2 (5 bases). V was cut by 7 bases and J by 2 bases, with 14 bases left in between. This CDR3 spans 14 amino acids. Per germline, CDR1 MNHNS and CDR2 SASEGT. The CDR3 loop is CASTVDLVQETQYF. In nucleotides, the CDR3 is TGTGCCAGCACCGTGGACTTGGTTCAAGAGACCCAGTACTTC.

A word on this clone: It is likely a read error: a sequence one base away is far more abundant. CDR3 sequence reads: CASSFIGGKGNQPQHF. The CDR3 nucleotides are TGTGCCAGCAGTTTTATAGGGGGCAAGGGCAATCAGCCCCAGCATTTT. The chain has TRBV28 and TRBJ1-5; 7 positions match TRBD1. The germline CDR1 and CDR2 sequences are MDHEN and SYDVKM. The CDR3 spans 16 residues. V shed 3 bases and J 2 bases; nucleotides not matched to a gene: 7.

The chain recombines TRBV27 with TRBJ2-2; D call uncertain. Trimming took off 7 bases at V and 1 base at J, with 13 bases between the two ends. Per germline, CDR1 MNHEY and CDR2 SMNVEV (reference sequence). The CDR3 covers 15 residues. The CDR3 spells CASTKTRWNTGELFF. The CDR3 DNA follows: TGTGCCAGCACGAAAACCCGGTGGAACACCGGGGAGCTGTTTTTT.

The chain links TRBV7-6 to TRBJ1-2; D is unclear. V gave up 5 bases and J gave up 0 bases, with 16 bases separating them. CDR1 is SGHVS, CDR2 FNYEAQ, per germline. This CDR3 region has 16 residues. The CDR3 nucleotides are TGTGCCAGCAGCGCCCGTGTCGGACCCGCTAACTATGGCTACACCTTC. It specifies CASSARVGPANYGYTF.

The chain carries TRBV11-2 and TRBJ1-4, with D possibly TRBD1 on 5 matching bases. There are 14 residues in the CDR3. Deletions cut 4 bases from V and 7 bases from J, with 13 bases between. Germline V gives CDR1 SGHAT, CDR2 FQNNGV. This CDR3 reads CASSSSGLPEKLFF. The DNA of the CDR3 is TGTGCCAGCAGCTCCTCAGGGTTACCTGAAAAACTGTTTTTT. Together with reference TRBV11-2 and TRBJ1-4, the CDR3 gives the full variable domain: EAGVAQSPRYKIIEKRQSVAFWCNPISGHATLYWYQQILGQGPKLLIQFQNNGVVDDSQLPKDRFSAERLKGVDSTLKIQPAKLEDSAVYLCASSSSGLPEKLFFGSGTQLSVL.

V usage is TRBV29-1 and J usage is TRBJ2-4, with D maybe TRBD1 (5 bases). Between the trimmed V and J ends, which lost 6 bases and 7 bases, there was a span of 10 bases. Germline V gene sequence: CDR1 SQVTM, CDR2 ANQGSEA. CDR3 size: 11 residues. CDR3 amino acids: CSVYQGNIQYF. CDR3 DNA: TGCAGCGTGTATCAGGGCAACATTCAGTACTTC.

This clone was found a few times. V and J are TRBV9 and TRBJ2-3; D remains unclear. The CDR3 is 13 amino acids. The germline V gene has CDR1 SGDLS and CDR2 YYNGEE. With 3 bases removed from V and 6 bases from J, the gap between germline ends came to 11 bases. The CDR3 region has the DNA TGTGCCAGCAGCGCTAGGACCGGGGATACGCAGTATTTT. This sequence encodes CASSARTGDTQYF.

Regarding this clone: A read error is likely here: a far larger clone is one base away. Other DNA sequences within the sample encode an identical CDR3. The CDR3 loop is CASSLSGYGEQYF. DNA for the CDR3: TGTGCCAGCAGTTTATCCGGGTATGGCGAGCAGTACTTC. The chain carries TRBV11-2 and TRBJ2-7; D is ambiguous. V was pared by 6 bases and J by 6 bases, with 15 bases between. CDR1 is SGHAT and CDR2 is FQNNGV in the germline V gene. The CDR3 covers 13 residues.

This clone has just one count. In DNA, the CDR3 is TGTGCCAGCAGGGGGACCGGACTAGCGTCCTACGAGCAGTACTTC. It specifies CASRGTGLASYEQYF. The chain links TRBV28 to TRBJ2-7; 9 bases match TRBD2. The CDR3 is 15 residues long. The V and J ends lost 6 bases and 1 base, in that order; junction bases with no gene match: 7. The germline CDR1 and CDR2 sequences are MDHEN and SYDVKM.

V gene TRBV2 combines with J gene TRBJ2-7; unclear D gene. CDR1 is SNHLY and CDR2 is FYNNEI in the germline V gene. This CDR3 contains 12 residues. V dropped 4 bases and J dropped 3 bases, with 7 bases sitting between them. CDR3 nucleotide sequence: TGTGCCAGCAGTGCACAGAGCTACGAGCAGTACTTC. It specifies CASSAQSYEQYF.

The chain has TRBV18 and TRBJ1-3; D is uncertain. CDR1 and CDR2 (germline): KGHSH, LQKENI. Trimming left V 1 base short and J 1 base short, with 14 bases between. The CDR3 runs 17 residues. CDR3 bases: TGTGCCAGCTCACCACTGGTCGTAAACCCTTCTGGAAACACCATATATTTT. It is translated as CASSPLVVNPSGNTIYF. The whole variable domain, filled in from reference TRBV18 and TRBJ1-3, reads NAGVMQNPRHLVRRRGQEARLRCSPMKGHSHVYWYRQLPEEGLKFMVYLQKENIIDESGMPKERFSAEFPKEGPSILRIQQVVRGDSAAYFCASSPLVVNPSGNTIYFGEGSWLTVV.

The rearrangement joins TRBV11-3 to TRBJ2-5, with TRBD2 matching over 13 bases. The ends lost 3 bases at V and 4 bases at J; junction bases unmatched: 5. The CDR3 consists of 16 residues. The V gene's germline CDR1 is SGHNT and CDR2 YENEEA. The CDR3 loop reads CASSFTSGRGLETQYF. In nucleotides, the CDR3 is TGTGCCAGCAGCTTTACTAGCGGGAGGGGACTAGAGACCCAGTACTTC.

Worth noting for this clone: This likely stems from a read error, as it lies one base from a far larger clone. The same CDR3 is also encoded by other DNA sequences in this sample. V is TRBV6-6 and J is TRBJ1-1, with a tentative D call TRBD1 (5 bases). The CDR3 contains 15 residues. Germline V lookup: CDR1 MNHNY, CDR2 SVGAGI (reference sequence). Trimming left V 0 bases short and J 5 bases short, with 13 bases between. The CDR3 sequence is CASSYSDDRATEAFF. CDR3 nucleotides: TGTGCCAGCAGTTACTCAGACGACAGAGCAACTGAAGCTTTCTTT.

V is TRBV18 and J is TRBJ1-1; D not resolved. This CDR3 has 14 residues. Trimming took 3 bases from V and 1 from J, leaving 9 bases between them. CDR1 is KGHSH, CDR2 LQKENI, per germline. The CDR3 sequence is CASSPNWGNTEAFF. CDR3 DNA: TGTGCCAGCTCACCCAATTGGGGGAACACTGAAGCTTTCTTT.

The V call is TRBV5-1, the J call TRBJ2-5, with 10 bases matching TRBD2. Germline-derived CDR1 and CDR2 are SGHRS and YFSETQ. V gave up 3 bases and J gave up 6 bases; unmatched junction bases: 5. This CDR3 is built from 14 residues. CDR3 region: CASSSGLAKQTQYF. DNA of the CDR3: TGCGCCAGCAGCTCGGGACTAGCGAAGCAGACCCAGTACTTC.